The 16 T cell receptor beta chains below come from one sample, sequenced in a study of monozygotic twins with inflammatory bowel disease. TCRdb reworked the 5' RACE reads into one entry per CDR3 protein, no DNA. In total, the table holds 350,000 to 550,000 distinct CDR3 sequences. Sequencing was done on a sample of blood. These receptor sequences come from a human donor with ulcerative colitis or Crohn's disease, or a healthy co-twin of an affected twin (not recorded which).

The genes are TRBV6-1 and TRBJ2-5; TCRdb calls TRBD2, which cannot be checked without DNA. Germline values: CDR1 MNHNS, CDR2 SASEGT. This CDR3 contains 14 residues. The CDR3 is CASRPLGPEATQYF.

The chain couples TRBV19 to TRBJ1-1; the D call of TRBD1 rests on TCRdb alone, since no DNA is present to check it. The CDR3 runs 13 residues. Germline CDR1 reads LNHDA; CDR2 reads SQIVND (reference sequence). CDR3 in amino acids: CASNLQGNTEAFF.

V usage is TRBV12-3 or TRBV12-4 and J usage is TRBJ2-6; TCRdb's D call of TRBD1 is untestable without DNA. The CDR3 covers 14 residues. The CDR3: CASTTGAGANVLTF.

The V call is TRBV6-2 or TRBV6-3, the J call TRBJ2-5; without DNA, the TCRdb call of TRBD1 cannot be checked. The CDR3 contains 13 residues. Germline V CDR1 and CDR2: MNHEY, SVGEGT. The CDR3 reads CASNRDRGETQYF.

This chain uses TRBV19 with TRBJ2-2; TCRdb's D call, TRBD1, is unchecked because there is no DNA. The germline gives CDR1 LNHDA, CDR2 SQIVND (reference sequence). The CDR3 contains 15 residues. This CDR3 reads CASSIRQGLTGELFF.

The chain has TRBV3-1 and TRBJ1-4; the D call from TCRdb, TRBD1, cannot be confirmed without DNA. CDR1 is LGHDT, CDR2 YNNKEL, per germline (reference sequence). The CDR3 loop spans 15 amino acids. CDR3 protein: CASSLNSGQGEKLFF.

The chain carries TRBV7-2 and TRBJ1-1; as DNA is missing, the TRBD1 call by TCRdb cannot be tested. Germline CDR1 is SGHTA and CDR2 is FQGNSA. The CDR3 sequence is 14 residues long. CDR3 in amino acids: CASSRGTPGTEAFF.

The chain's CDR3 is CASRVDRGYGYTF. V gene TRBV5-1 combines with J gene TRBJ1-2; the TCRdb call, TRBD1, lacks DNA for checking. CDR1 and CDR2 (germline): SGHRS, YFSETQ. The CDR3 length is 13 residues.

The V call is TRBV20-1, the J call TRBJ2-7; TCRdb's D call of TRBD2 is untestable without DNA. CDR1 and CDR2 from the germline V gene are DFQATT and SNEGSKA (reference sequence). The CDR3 has 12 amino acids. CDR3 protein: CSADPASYEQYF.

V gene TRBV10-3 combines with J gene TRBJ2-5; lacking DNA, the TRBD1 call made by TCRdb goes unchecked. The germline V gene has CDR1 ENHRY and CDR2 SYGVKD. This CDR3 comprises 13 residues. The chain's CDR3 is CATLDRGQETQYF.

The CDR3 sequence is CSARGNRGPGEQYF. The chain joins TRBV20-1 to TRBJ2-7; TCRdb outputs TRBD1, but without DNA this stays unchecked. Germline values: CDR1 DFQATT, CDR2 SNEGSKA (reference sequence). The CDR3 is 14 residues long.

This chain links TRBV4-1 with TRBJ2-5; TCRdb's D call of TRBD1 is untestable without DNA. The CDR3 is made up of 12 amino acids. Germline V gene data show CDR1 as MGHRA and CDR2 as YSYEKL. The CDR3: CASSQDRAVQYF.

The chain combines TRBV4-1 with TRBJ2-5; TCRdb designates TRBD1, a call that cannot be tested without DNA. The germline V gene has CDR1 MGHRA and CDR2 YSYEKL. CDR3 length: 14 residues. The CDR3 sequence: CASSLGQGQETHYF.

This chain links TRBV25-1 with TRBJ2-3; TCRdb names TRBD1, which stays unverified in the absence of DNA. Germline V CDR1 and CDR2: MGHDK, SYGVNS. The CDR3 runs 15 residues. The CDR3 loop reads CASSEWGINTDTQYF.

The chain combines TRBV6-5 with TRBJ2-1; the TRBD1 assignment by TCRdb is unverifiable without DNA. The CDR3 spans 17 residues. Germline CDR1 MNHEY, CDR2 SVGAGI. The CDR3 sequence is CASSYLSPEFSYNEQFF.

The gene calls are TRBV19 and TRBJ2-7. In germline, CDR1 is LNHDA, CDR2 SQIVND (reference sequence). This CDR3 contains 16 residues. CDR3 amino acids: CASSISGFGQFYEQYF.